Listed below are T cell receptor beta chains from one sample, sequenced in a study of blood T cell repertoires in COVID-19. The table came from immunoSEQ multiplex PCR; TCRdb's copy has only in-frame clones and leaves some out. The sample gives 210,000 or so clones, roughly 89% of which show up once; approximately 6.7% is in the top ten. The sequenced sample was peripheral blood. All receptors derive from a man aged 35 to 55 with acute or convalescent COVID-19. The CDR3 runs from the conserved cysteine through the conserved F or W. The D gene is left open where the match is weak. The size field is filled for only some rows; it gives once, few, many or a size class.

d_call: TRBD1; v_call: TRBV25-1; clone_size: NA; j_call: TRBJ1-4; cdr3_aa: CASSGGTGSEKLFF; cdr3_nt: TGTGCCAGCAGTGGGGGGACAGGGTCTGAAAAACTGTTTTTT
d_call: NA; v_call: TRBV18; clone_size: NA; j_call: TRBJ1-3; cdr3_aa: CASSPDSTVYSGNTIYF; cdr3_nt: TGTGCCAGCTCACCGGACAGCACCGTCTACTCTGGAAACACCATATATTTT
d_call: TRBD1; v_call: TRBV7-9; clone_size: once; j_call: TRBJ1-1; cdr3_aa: CASSHGGTANTEAFF; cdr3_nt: TGTGCCAGCAGCCATGGGGGGACAGCGAACACTGAAGCTTTCTTT
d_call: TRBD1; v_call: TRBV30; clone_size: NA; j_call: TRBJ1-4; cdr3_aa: CAWSVFGTGSNEKLFF; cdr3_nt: TGTGCCTGGAGTGTATTCGGGACAGGGTCTAATGAAAAACTGTTTTTT
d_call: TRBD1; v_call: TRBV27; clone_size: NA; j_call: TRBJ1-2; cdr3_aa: CASSLSLGTAPLYGYTF; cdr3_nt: TGTGCCAGCAGTTTATCGTTAGGGACAGCACCACTCTATGGCTACACCTTC
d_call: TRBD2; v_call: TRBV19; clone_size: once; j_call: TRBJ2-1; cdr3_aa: CASSIRRAPGTSRVGEQFF; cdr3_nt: TGTGCCAGTAGTATCCGAAGGGCCCCCGGGACTAGCCGGGTCGGGGAGCAGTTCTTC
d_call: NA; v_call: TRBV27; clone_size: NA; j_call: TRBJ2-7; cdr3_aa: CASTAWGEDEQYF; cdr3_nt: TGTGCCAGCACCGCGTGGGGGGAGGACGAGCAGTACTTC
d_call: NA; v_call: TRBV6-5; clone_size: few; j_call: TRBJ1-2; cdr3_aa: CASRREGVSYGYTF; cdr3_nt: TGTGCCAGCAGGCGAGAAGGAGTTTCCTATGGCTACACCTTC
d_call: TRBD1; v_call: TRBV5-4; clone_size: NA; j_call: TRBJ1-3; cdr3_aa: CASSFDRGTYSGNTIYF; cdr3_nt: TGTGCCAGCAGCTTTGACAGGGGCACTTACTCTGGAAACACCATATATTTT
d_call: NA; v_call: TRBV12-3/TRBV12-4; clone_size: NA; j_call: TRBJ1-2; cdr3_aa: CASSLRRIYGYTF; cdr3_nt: TGTGCCAGCAGTTTGAGGCGGATCTATGGCTACACCTTC
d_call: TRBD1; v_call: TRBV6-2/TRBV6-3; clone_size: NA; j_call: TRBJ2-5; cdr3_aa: CASSYRDRDETQYF; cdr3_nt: TGTGCCAGCAGTTACCGGGACAGGGATGAGACCCAGTACTTC
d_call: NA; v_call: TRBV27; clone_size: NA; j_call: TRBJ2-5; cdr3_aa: CASSLGFTGQETQYF; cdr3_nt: TGTGCCAGCAGTTTAGGGTTTACGGGGCAAGAGACCCAGTACTTC
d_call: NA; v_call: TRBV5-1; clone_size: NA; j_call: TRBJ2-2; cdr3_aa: CASSLTGNTGELFF; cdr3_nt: TGCGCCAGCAGCTTGACGGGTAACACCGGGGAGCTGTTTTTT
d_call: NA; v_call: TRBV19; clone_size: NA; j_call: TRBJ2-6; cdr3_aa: CASSIWQFSGANVLTF; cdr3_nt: TGTGCCAGTAGTATCTGGCAGTTCTCTGGGGCCAACGTCCTGACTTTC
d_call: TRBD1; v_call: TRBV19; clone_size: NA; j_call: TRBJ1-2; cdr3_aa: CASSTPPGQINYGYTF; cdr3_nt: TGTGCCAGTAGTACGCCTCCGGGACAGATAAACTATGGCTACACCTTC
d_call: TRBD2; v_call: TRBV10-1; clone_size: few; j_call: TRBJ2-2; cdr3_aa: CASSPSGGTGELFF; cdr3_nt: TGCGCCAGCAGCCCGAGCGGGGGGACCGGGGAGCTGTTTTTT
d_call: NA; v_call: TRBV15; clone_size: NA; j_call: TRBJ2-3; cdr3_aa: CATSRERRGAQYF; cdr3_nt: TGTGCCACCAGCAGAGAGCGGCGGGGTGCGCAGTATTTT
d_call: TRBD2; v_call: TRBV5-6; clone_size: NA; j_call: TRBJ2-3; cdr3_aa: CASSLALAGSTDTQYF; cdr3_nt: TGTGCCAGCAGCTTGGCGTTAGCGGGGAGCACAGATACGCAGTATTTT
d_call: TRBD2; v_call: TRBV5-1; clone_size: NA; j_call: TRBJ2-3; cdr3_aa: CASSLEEAGGLRDTQYF; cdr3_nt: TGCGCCAGCAGCTTGGAAGAGGCGGGGGGGCTTAGGGATACGCAGTATTTT
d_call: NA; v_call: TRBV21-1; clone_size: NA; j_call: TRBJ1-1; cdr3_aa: CASDRPWGTEAFF; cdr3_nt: TGTGCCAGTGACAGACCCTGGGGCACTGAAGCTTTCTTT
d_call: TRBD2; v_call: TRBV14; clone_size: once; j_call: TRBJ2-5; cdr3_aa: CASSRGLAGLVQETQYF; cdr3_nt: TGTGCCAGCAGTCGCGGACTAGCTGGCCTCGTTCAAGAGACCCAGTACTTC
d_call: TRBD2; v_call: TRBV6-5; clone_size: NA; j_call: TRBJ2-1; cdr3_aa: CASSPGLAGKNEQFF; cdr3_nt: TGTGCCAGCAGTCCGGGACTAGCGGGGAAGAATGAGCAGTTCTTC
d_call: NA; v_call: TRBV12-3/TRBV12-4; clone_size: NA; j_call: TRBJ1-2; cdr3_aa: CASSPESRGYTF; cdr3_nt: TGTGCCAGCAGTCCCGAGTCCCGGGGCTACACCTTC
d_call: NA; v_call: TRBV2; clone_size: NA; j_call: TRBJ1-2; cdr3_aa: CASSPDISQGYTF; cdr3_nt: TGTGCCAGCAGTCCCGACATTTCCCAAGGCTACACCTTC
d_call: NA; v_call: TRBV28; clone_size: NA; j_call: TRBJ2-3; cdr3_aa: CASSVGDMPDTQYF; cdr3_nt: TGTGCCAGCAGCGTAGGGGATATGCCAGATACGCAGTATTTT